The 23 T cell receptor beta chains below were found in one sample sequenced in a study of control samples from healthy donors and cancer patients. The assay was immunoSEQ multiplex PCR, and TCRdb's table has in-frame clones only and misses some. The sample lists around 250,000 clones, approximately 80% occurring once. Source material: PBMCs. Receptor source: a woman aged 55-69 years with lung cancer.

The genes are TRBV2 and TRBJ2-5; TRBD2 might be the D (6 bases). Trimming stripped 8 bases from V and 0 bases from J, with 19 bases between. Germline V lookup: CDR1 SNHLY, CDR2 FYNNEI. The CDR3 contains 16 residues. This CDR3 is CASVNIGGAYQETQYF. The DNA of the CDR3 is TGTGCCAGCGTCAACATTGGCGGGGCATACCAAGAGACCCAGTACTTC.

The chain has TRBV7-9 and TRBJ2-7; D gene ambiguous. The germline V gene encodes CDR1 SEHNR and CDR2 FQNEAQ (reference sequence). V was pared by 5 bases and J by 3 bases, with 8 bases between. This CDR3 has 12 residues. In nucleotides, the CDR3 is TGTGCCAGCAGCCCTGACTTCTACGAGCAGTACTTC. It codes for CASSPDFYEQYF.

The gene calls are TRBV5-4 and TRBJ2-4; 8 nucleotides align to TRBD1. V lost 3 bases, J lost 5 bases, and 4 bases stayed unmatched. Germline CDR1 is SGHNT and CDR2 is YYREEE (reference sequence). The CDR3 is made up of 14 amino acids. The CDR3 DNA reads TGTGCCAGCAGCTCCAGGGGGCAGGAAAACATTCAGTACTTC. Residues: CASSSRGQENIQYF.

The CDR3 region is CASSVATGTHEQYF. The CDR3 bases are TGTGCCAGCAGCGTAGCGACAGGGACCCACGAGCAGTACTTC. The chain carries TRBV9 and TRBJ2-7; 7 nucleotides align to TRBD1. The CDR3 extends over 14 amino acids. After removal of 0 bases from V and 5 bases from J, the junction contained 5 bases not matched to a gene. Germline lookup yields CDR1 SGDLS and CDR2 YYNGEE.

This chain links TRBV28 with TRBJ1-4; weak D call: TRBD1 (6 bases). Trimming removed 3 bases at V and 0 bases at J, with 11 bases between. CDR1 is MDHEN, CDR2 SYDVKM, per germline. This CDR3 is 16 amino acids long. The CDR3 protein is CASSFAGVATNEKLFF. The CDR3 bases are TGTGCCAGCAGTTTCGCAGGGGTGGCAACTAATGAAAAACTGTTTTTT.

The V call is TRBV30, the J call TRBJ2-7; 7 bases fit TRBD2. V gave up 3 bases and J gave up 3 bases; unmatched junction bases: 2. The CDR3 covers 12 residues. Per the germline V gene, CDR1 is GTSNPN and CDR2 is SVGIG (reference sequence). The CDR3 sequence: CAWSGGSYEQYF. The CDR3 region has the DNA TGTGCCTGGAGCGGCGGGAGCTACGAGCAGTACTTC.

The chain's CDR3 is CASSARANTEAFF. The CDR3 DNA is TGTGCCAGCAGTGCCAGGGCCAACACTGAAGCTTTCTTT. The rearrangement uses TRBV2 and TRBJ1-1; D is perhaps TRBD1 (5 bases). The V gene's germline CDR1 is SNHLY and CDR2 FYNNEI. Trimming removed 4 bases from V and 2 bases from J, with 8 bases in between. The CDR3 spans 13 residues. Full variable domain (rest looked up from reference TRBV2 and TRBJ1-1): EPEVTQTPSHQVTQMGQEVILRCVPISNHLYFYWYRQILGQKVEFLVSFYNNEISEKSEIFDDQFSVERPDGSNFTLKIRSTKLEDSAMYFCASSARANTEAFFGQGTRLTVV.

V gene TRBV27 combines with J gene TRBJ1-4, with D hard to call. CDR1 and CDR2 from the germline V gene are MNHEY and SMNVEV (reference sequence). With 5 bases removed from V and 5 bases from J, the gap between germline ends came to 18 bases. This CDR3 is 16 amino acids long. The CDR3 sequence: CASSPEARVGNEKLFF. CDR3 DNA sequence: TGTGCCAGCAGTCCCGAAGCGAGGGTAGGGAATGAAAAACTGTTTTTT. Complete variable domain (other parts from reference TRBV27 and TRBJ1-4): EAQVTQNPRYLITVTGKKLTVTCSQNMNHEYMSWYRQDPGLGLRQIYYSMNVEVTDKGDVPEGYKVSRKEKRNFPLILESPSPNQTSLYFCASSPEARVGNEKLFFGSGTQLSVL.

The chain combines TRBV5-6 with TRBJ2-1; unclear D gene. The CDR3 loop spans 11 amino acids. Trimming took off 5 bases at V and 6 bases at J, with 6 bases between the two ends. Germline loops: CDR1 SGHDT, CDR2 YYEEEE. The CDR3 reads CASSYFNEQFF. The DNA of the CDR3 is TGTGCCAGCAGTTATTTCAATGAGCAGTTCTTC.

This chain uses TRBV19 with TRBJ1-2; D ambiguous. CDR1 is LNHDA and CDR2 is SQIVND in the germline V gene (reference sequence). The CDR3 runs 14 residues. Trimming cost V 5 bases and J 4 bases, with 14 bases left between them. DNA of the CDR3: TGTGCCAGTAGTGTTTACTCGGTTGGCTATGGCTACACCTTC. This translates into CASSVYSVGYGYTF. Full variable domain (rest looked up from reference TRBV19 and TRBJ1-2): DGGITQSPKYLFRKEGQNVTLSCEQNLNHDAMYWYRQDPGQGLRLIYYSQIVNDFQKGDIAEGYSVSREKKESFPLTVTSAQKNPTAFYLCASSVYSVGYGYTFGSGTRLTVV.

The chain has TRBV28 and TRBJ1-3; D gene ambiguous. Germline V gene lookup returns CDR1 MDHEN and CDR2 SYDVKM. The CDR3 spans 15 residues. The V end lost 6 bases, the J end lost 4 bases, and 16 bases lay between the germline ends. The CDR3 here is CASRLLSVGGNTIYF. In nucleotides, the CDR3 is TGTGCCAGCAGACTTCTATCAGTCGGAGGAAACACCATATATTTT.

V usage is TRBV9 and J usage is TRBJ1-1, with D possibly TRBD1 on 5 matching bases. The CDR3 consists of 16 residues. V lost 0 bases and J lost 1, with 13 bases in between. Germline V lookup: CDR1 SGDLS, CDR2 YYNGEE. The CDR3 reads CASSVGATASNTEAFF. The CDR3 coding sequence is TGTGCCAGCAGCGTAGGTGCGACAGCCTCGAACACTGAAGCTTTCTTT.

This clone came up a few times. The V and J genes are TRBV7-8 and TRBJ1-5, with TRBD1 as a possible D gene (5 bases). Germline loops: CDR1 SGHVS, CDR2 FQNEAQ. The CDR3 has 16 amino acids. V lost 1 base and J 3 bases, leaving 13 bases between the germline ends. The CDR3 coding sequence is TGTGCCAGCAGCTTAGGGGAGACAGTGATCAATCAGCCCCAGCATTTT. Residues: CASSLGETVINQPQHF.

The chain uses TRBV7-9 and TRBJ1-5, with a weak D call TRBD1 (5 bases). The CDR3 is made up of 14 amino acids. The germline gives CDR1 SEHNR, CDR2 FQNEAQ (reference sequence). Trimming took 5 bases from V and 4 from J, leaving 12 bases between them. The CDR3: CASSPGLQNQPQHF. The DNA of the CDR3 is TGTGCCAGCAGCCCGGGACTTCAAAATCAGCCCCAGCATTTT.

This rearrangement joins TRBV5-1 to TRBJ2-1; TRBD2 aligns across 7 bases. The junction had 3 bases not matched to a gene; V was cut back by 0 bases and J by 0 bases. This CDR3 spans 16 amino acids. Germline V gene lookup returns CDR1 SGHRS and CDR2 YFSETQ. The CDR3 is CASSLDPSGSYNEQFF. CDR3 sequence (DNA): TGCGCCAGCAGCTTGGACCCTAGCGGCTCCTACAATGAGCAGTTCTTC.

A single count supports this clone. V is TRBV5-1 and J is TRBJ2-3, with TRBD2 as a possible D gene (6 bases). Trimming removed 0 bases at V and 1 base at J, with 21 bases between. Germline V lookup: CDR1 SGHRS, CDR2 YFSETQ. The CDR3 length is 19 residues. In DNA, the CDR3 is TGCGCCAGCAGCTTGGTTCCGCCGTCCGCGGGACCTGGCACAGATACGCAGTATTTT. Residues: CASSLVPPSAGPGTDTQYF.

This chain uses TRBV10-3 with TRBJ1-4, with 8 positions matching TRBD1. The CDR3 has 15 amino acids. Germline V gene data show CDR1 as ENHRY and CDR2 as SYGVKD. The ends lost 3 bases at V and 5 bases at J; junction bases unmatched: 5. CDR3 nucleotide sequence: TGTGCCATCAGTGACTCCGGGACAGGCAATGAAAAACTGTTTTTT. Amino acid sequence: CAISDSGTGNEKLFF.

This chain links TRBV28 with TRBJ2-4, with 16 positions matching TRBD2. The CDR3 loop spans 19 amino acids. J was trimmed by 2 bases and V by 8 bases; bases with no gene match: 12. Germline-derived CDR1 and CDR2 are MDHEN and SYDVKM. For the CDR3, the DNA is TGTGCCAGCCCCCCAATCGGGACTAGCGGGAGGGGAACCAAAAACATTCAGTACTTC. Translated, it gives CASPPIGTSGRGTKNIQYF.

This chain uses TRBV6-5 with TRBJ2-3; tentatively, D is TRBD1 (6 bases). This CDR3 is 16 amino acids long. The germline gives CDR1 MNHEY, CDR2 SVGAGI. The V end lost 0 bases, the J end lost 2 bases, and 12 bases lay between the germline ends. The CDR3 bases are TGTGCCAGCAGTTACTCTAACAGGGCCTACACAGATACGCAGTATTTT. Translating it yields CASSYSNRAYTDTQYF.

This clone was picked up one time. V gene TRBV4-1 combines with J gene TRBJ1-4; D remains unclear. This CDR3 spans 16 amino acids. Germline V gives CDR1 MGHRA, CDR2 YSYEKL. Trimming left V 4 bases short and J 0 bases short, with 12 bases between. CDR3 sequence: CASSRGVIATNEKLFF. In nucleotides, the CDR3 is TGCGCCAGCAGCCGGGGAGTTATTGCAACTAATGAAAAACTGTTTTTT.

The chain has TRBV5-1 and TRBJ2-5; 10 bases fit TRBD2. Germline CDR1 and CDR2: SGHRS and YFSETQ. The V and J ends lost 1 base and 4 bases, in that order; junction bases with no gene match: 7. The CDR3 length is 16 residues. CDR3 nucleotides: TGCGCCAGCAGCTTGCTTGCTAGCGGGAGTTCAGAGACCCAGTACTTC. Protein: CASSLLASGSSETQYF. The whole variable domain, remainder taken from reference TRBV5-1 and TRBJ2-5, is KAGVTQTPRYLIKTRGQQVTLSCSPISGHRSVSWYQQTPGQGLQFLFEYFSETQRNKGNFPGRFSGRQFSNSRSEMNVSTLELGDSALYLCASSLLASGSSETQYFGPGTRLLVL.

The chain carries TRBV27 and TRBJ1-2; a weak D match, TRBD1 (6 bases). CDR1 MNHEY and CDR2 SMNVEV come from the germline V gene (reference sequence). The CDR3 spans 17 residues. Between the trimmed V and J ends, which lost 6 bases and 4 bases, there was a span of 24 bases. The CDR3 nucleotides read TGTGCCAGCAGCGCCGTATGGGTCGCCGGGGGCGCCTATGGCTACACCTTC. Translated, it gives CASSAVWVAGGAYGYTF.

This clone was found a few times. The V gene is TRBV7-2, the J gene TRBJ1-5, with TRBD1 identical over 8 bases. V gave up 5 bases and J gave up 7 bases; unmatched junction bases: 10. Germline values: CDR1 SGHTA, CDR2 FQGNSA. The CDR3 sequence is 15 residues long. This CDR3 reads CASSQDRALGQPQHF. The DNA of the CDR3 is TGTGCCAGCAGCCAGGACAGGGCTTTAGGACAGCCCCAGCATTTT.